These T cell receptor beta chains were read from a single sample in a study of blood T cell repertoires in COVID-19. This table comes from immunoSEQ multiplex PCR, and its TCRdb copy is limited to in-frame clones, with some not included. Among 300,000 to 350,000 clones listed, more than 80% were seen once. The sequencing sample was made of peripheral blood. These receptors were taken from a woman aged 25 to 39 with COVID-19, enrolled during active disease. Each CDR3 is given with its conserved first and last residue. A D gene is named only where the DNA matches it firmly. Only part of the rows carry a size: once, few, many, or a class if the clone is expanded.

cdr3_nt	cdr3_aa	d_call	clone_size	v_call	j_call
TGTGCCAGCAGTTACGGGTACAGGGGTAGATATAATGGCAATCAGCCCCAGCATTTT	CASSYGYRGRYNGNQPQHF	TRBD1	.	TRBV6-2/TRBV6-3	TRBJ1-5
TGTGCCAGCAGCTTAGGCGGAACTGTTAATGAAAAACTGTTTTTT	CASSLGGTVNEKLFF	.	.	TRBV7-6	TRBJ1-4
TGTGCCAGCAGTTCTCGAGCGGGAGTCTACAATGAGCAGTTCTTC	CASSSRAGVYNEQFF	TRBD2	.	TRBV27	TRBJ2-1
TGTGCCAGAAGCGGCAGGACGAACACCGGGGAGCTGTTTTTT	CARSGRTNTGELFF	.	.	TRBV5-3	TRBJ2-2
TGTGCCAGCAGCAAGCGCAGGGGGCCCGGAGCTTTCTTT	CASSKRRGPGAFF	.	.	TRBV21-1	TRBJ1-1
TGCAGCGTGGGGGGTCGGGGGTACGAGCAGTACTTC	CSVGGRGYEQYF	.	.	TRBV29-1	TRBJ2-7
TGTGCCAGCAGCCCCGGGACTAGCGGTGCTAGCACAGATACGCAGTATTTT	CASSPGTSGASTDTQYF	TRBD2	.	TRBV11-3	TRBJ2-3
TGCAGCGTTGAAGTAATTAGAGTTGAAGCTTTCTTT	CSVEVIRVEAFF	.	.	TRBV29-1	TRBJ1-1
TGTGCCAGCAGTGAAAGACAGGGGGGGTACAATGAGCAGTTCTTC	CASSERQGGYNEQFF	TRBD1	.	TRBV2	TRBJ2-1
TGCGCCAGCAGCCCCGGGACAGGGAAGGCCTCCTACGAGCAGTACTTC	CASSPGTGKASYEQYF	TRBD1	once	TRBV4-1	TRBJ2-7
TGTGCCAGCAGCCCAGGGACTGACCAAGAGACCCAGTACTTC	CASSPGTDQETQYF	.	.	TRBV11-2	TRBJ2-5
TGTGCCAGCAGCTTGGTAAGGACAGGGAGAAACACCGGGGAGCTGTTTTTT	CASSLVRTGRNTGELFF	TRBD1	.	TRBV5-6	TRBJ2-2
TGTGCCAGCAGTTACGGGGCACGGCAGCCCCAGCATTTT	CASSYGARQPQHF	.	.	TRBV6-5	TRBJ1-5
TGCGCCAGCAGCCCCTCGTTTAGCTCTGGAAACACCATATATTTT	CASSPSFSSGNTIYF	.	.	TRBV5-1	TRBJ1-3
TGTGCCAGCAGACAGGGGGAGGGTAATTCACCCCTCCACTTT	CASRQGEGNSPLHF	TRBD1	.	TRBV6-6	TRBJ1-6
TGTGCCAGTAGTAGCCCCGGACTAGCGGGGAACAATGAGCAGTTCTTC	CASSSPGLAGNNEQFF	TRBD2	.	TRBV19	TRBJ2-1
TGTGCCACCAGCCCCAGGCCACATCAGCCCCAGCATTTT	CATSPRPHQPQHF	.	.	TRBV15	TRBJ1-5
TGTGCCAGCAGTTTATCGACAGGGAGGAGCACTGAAGCTTTCTTT	CASSLSTGRSTEAFF	TRBD1	.	TRBV27	TRBJ1-1
TGTGCCAGCTCACCTTTAGACAGTCCCCGAGTGAGCGAGCAGTACTTC	CASSPLDSPRVSEQYF	.	.	TRBV18	TRBJ2-7
TGTGCCAGCAGTTTACAGGGGAGGGAGCTGTTTTTT	CASSLQGRELFF	.	.	TRBV27	TRBJ2-2
TGTGCCAGCAGTTCGTACAGGGGCGGCTACACCTTC	CASSSYRGGYTF	TRBD1	.	TRBV27	TRBJ1-2
TGTGCCAGCAGCTTAGAATGGGGCGAAAAACTGTTTTTT	CASSLEWGEKLFF	.	.	TRBV7-6	TRBJ1-4
TGCAGCGTTATACCGGGACACCACAATGAGCAGTTCTTC	CSVIPGHHNEQFF	.	.	TRBV29-1	TRBJ2-1
TGTGCCAGCAGCTTAGTGGGGACTAGCGGGAGAATTGTGGACATTCAGTACTTC	CASSLVGTSGRIVDIQYF	TRBD2	once	TRBV7-2	TRBJ2-4
TGTGCCATCAGTGGGCGGGATGAGATGAATGAGCAGTTCTTC	CAISGRDEMNEQFF	.	.	TRBV10-3	TRBJ2-1
TGTGCCAGCAGCTTCGTGACGGGAGAAGGCTCCTACAATGAGCAGTTCTTC	CASSFVTGEGSYNEQFF	.	.	TRBV11-3	TRBJ2-1
TGCAGCGTCAGGGTGGGGGAGCAGTACTTC	CSVRVGEQYF	.	once	TRBV29-1	TRBJ2-7
TGTGCCAGCTCACCGGGGACTAGCTTCTACGAGCAGTACTTC	CASSPGTSFYEQYF	TRBD2	.	TRBV18	TRBJ2-7
TGCGCCAGCAGCCAAGTTGTTAGCGGGGGTTACGAGCAGTACTTC	CASSQVVSGGYEQYF	TRBD2	once	TRBV4-3	TRBJ2-7
TGTGCCAGCAGCCCAGGGGCCGGGGGAAACACCATATATTTT	CASSPGAGGNTIYF	.	.	TRBV7-2	TRBJ1-3
TGTGCCAGCAGCTCCCGACAGGGGAACTATGGCTACACCTTC	CASSSRQGNYGYTF	TRBD1	.	TRBV7-2	TRBJ1-2
TGCAGTGCTAGTTCGGGACTAGCGGGCCTCCGCGGGCGAGCTGTACAAGAGACCCAGTACTTC	CSASSGLAGLRGRAVQETQYF	TRBD2	once	TRBV20-1	TRBJ2-5
TGTGCCAGCAGTTTGAGGGGACTTACTTACGAGCAGTACTTC	CASSLRGLTYEQYF	.	once	TRBV28	TRBJ2-7
TGTGCCAGCAGCGTAGGGGCAGGGGTCACTGAAGCTTTCTTT	CASSVGAGVTEAFF	.	.	TRBV9	TRBJ1-1
TGTGCCTGGAGTGTATCGGCTAGCGCATTCAACACCGGGGAGCTGTTTTTT	CAWSVSASAFNTGELFF	.	.	TRBV30	TRBJ2-2
TGTGCCAGCACTTTGGCTAGCGGGAGATACGAGCAGTACTTC	CASTLASGRYEQYF	TRBD2	.	TRBV2	TRBJ2-7
TGTGCCAGCAACACCATGGGACACCTGAACACTGAAGCTTTCTTT	CASNTMGHLNTEAFF	.	.	TRBV5-5	TRBJ1-1
TGTGCCACCAGCCCAAGGGGGGGGCACGACACTGAAGCTTTCTTT	CATSPRGGHDTEAFF	.	.	TRBV15	TRBJ1-1
TGCGCCAGCAGCCAAGAATTTGGCGGTTCCTACGAGCAGTACTTC	CASSQEFGGSYEQYF	.	.	TRBV4-1	TRBJ2-7
TGTGCCAGCAGCCCGGGGGGTAGCTCCTACGAGCAGTACTTC	CASSPGGSSYEQYF	TRBD2	.	TRBV6-5	TRBJ2-7
TGTGCCAGCAGCCCCGGGACTAGCGACCACGAGCAGTACTTC	CASSPGTSDHEQYF	TRBD2	.	TRBV9	TRBJ2-7
TGTGCCAGCAGCGTAGGGGCGATATCGAACACCGGGGAGCTGTTTTTT	CASSVGAISNTGELFF	.	few	TRBV9	TRBJ2-2
TGTGCCACCAGTGATCTAGCGGGACAAGGCGATGAGCAGTTCTTC	CATSDLAGQGDEQFF	TRBD2	.	TRBV24-1	TRBJ2-1
TGTGCCAGCCGACTTAGCGGGAGGGACTACGAGCAGTACTTC	CASRLSGRDYEQYF	TRBD2	once	TRBV28	TRBJ2-7
TGTGCCAGCAGTCCAGCGGGAGAAGAGACCCAGTACTTC	CASSPAGEETQYF	TRBD2	.	TRBV28	TRBJ2-5